There are many counts of the clone carrying this T cell receptor beta chain. Its antigen is as yet unknown. The junction had 2 bases not matched to a gene; V was cut back by 1 base and J by 6 bases. The CDR3 contains 16 residues. CDR1 and CDR2 from the germline V gene are DFQATT and SNEGSKA (reference sequence). These data are taken from a study of metastatic and nonmetastatic thyroid tumors. The overall study: Samples came from malignant and benign thyroid patients, and repertoires were compared across blood and tumor or nodule tissue.

As processed by the authors: The study built a papillary thyroid cancer distant-metastasis classifier from CDR3 differences across clinicopathological groups. TCRdb reprocessed the PCR reads via MiXCR. None of the V and J calls come from the authors' own analysis; TCRdb made them. The repertoire has about 39,000 clones, approximately 20% of them found once; the top ten carry 18%. General observations from the study: A significant increase in TCR beta diversity was reportedly seen in malignant thyroid tumors relative to benign nodules, in blood and tumor.

There were no patients who had received any treatment before thyroid surgery. Material for sequencing was blood. The rearrangement links TRBV20-1 to TRBJ2-2; TRBD2 matches 16 bases. This TCR was sampled from a female donor with papillary thyroid cancer or a benign thyroid nodule (not recorded which). Some clones in this sample may be carry-over from other donors' samples. CDR3 loop: CSARGGTSGRAGELFF. In DNA, the CDR3 is TGCAGTGCTAGAGGAGGGACTAGCGGGAGGGCCGGGGAGCTGTTTTTT.